The clone carrying this T cell receptor beta chain was counted once. The antigen is undetermined. From RNA transcripts, TCR beta CDR3 regions were amplified. Initially, a first-round RT-PCR of the TCR CDR3 employed the HTBI primer set. TCRdb reprocessed the multiplex PCR reads with MiXCR, giving one entry per CDR3 protein. The sample includes about 840,000 distinct CDR3 sequences, more than 30% of them seen just once. The length of the CDR3 is 10 residues. Germline V gene lookup returns CDR1 SQVTM and CDR2 ANQGSEA. Trimming removed 6 bases from V and 5 bases from J, with 8 bases in between. The diagnoses drew upon clinical symptoms, serum thyroxine and TRAb, thyroid ultrasound and orbital computed tomography. The entry originates in a study of T cells in Graves' hyperthyroidism and ophthalmopathy. Study-level findings and limits: Blood held most thyroid clonotypes expanded above 0.001 frequency. In validation, the model predicted ophthalmopathy. These predictions came a median approximately 5.9 months before onset.

The receptor was isolated from a young man with Graves' hyperthyroidism. Sequenced input: blood. This chain connects TRBV29-1 to TRBJ2-7; no definite D call. This chain's CDR3 is CSVVSNEQYF. The CDR3 nucleotides are TGCAGCGTCGTTAGCAACGAGCAGTACTTC.